This TCR beta chain was obtained from a study of PD-L1 blockade in urothelial cancer. The wider study: Median T cell yield from blood was fewer than 150,000.

Trimming took 7 bases from V and 1 from J, leaving 13 bases between them. Germline CDR1 is MNHNS and CDR2 is SASEGT. There are 15 residues in the CDR3. The assay was immunoSEQ multiplex PCR, and TCRdb's table has in-frame clones only and misses some. The repertoire holds 50,000 to 60,000 clones, with 85% to 90% as singletons. Time point defined: peripheral blood 6 weeks after treatment start. The clonotype comes from a man between 60 and 75 years old with urothelial cancer. The chain is built from TRBV6-1 and TRBJ2-2; D is perhaps TRBD2 (5 bases). Sample: PBMCs, taken around atezolizumab (anti-PD-L1) treatment. The CDR3 reads CASKGPGLNTGELFF. The DNA of the CDR3 is TGTGCCAGCAAGGGCCCGGGATTGAACACCGGGGAGCTGTTTTTT.